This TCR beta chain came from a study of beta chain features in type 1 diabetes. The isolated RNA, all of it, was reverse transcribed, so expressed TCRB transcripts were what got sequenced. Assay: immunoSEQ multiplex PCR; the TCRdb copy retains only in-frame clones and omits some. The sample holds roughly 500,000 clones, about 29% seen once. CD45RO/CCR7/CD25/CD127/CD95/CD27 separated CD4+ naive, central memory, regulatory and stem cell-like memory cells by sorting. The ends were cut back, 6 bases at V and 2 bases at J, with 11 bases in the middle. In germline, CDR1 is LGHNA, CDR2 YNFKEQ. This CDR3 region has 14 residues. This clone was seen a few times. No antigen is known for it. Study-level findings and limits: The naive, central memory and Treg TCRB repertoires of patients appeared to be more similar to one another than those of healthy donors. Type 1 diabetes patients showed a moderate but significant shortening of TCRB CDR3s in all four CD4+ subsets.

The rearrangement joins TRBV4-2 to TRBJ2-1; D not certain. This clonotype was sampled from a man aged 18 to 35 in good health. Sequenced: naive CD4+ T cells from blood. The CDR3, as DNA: TGTGCCAGCAGTAGTAGGACGGCCTACAATGAGCAGTTCTTC. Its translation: CASSSRTAYNEQFF.